What follows are 22 T cell receptor beta chains derived from one specimen sequenced in a study of cytomegalovirus exposure and HLA in healthy donors. The study ran its PCR with 60 Vbeta and 13 Jbeta primers. Measured with immunoSEQ multiplex PCR; TCRdb has only the in-frame clones, and not every one. The sample yields about 110,000 clones, just over 70% seen once. Sequenced sample: PBMCs. The receptors were sampled from a boy aged 5 to 17 in good health and CMV-seronegative.

This chain uses TRBV19 with TRBJ1-1; 8 bases match TRBD1. Trimming cost V 3 bases and J 6 bases; bases outside gene matches: 6. Germline V CDR1 and CDR2: LNHDA, SQIVND (reference sequence). The CDR3 covers 14 residues. The CDR3 DNA reads TGTGCCAGTAGTATTCCAGGACAGGGTTCTGAAGCTTTCTTT. Translating gives CASSIPGQGSEAFF. Variable domain in full (rest from reference TRBV19 and TRBJ1-1): DGGITQSPKYLFRKEGQNVTLSCEQNLNHDAMYWYRQDPGQGLRLIYYSQIVNDFQKGDIAEGYSVSREKKESFPLTVTSAQKNPTAFYLCASSIPGQGSEAFFGQGTRLTVV.

The J gene is TRBJ2-3, the V gene TRBV5-1; perhaps TRBD1 as D (5 bases). V was shortened by 2 bases and J by 1 base, with 8 bases between the two germline ends. The CDR3 covers 14 residues. Germline V gene data show CDR1 as SGHRS and CDR2 as YFSETQ. CDR3 sequence reads: CASSFTGGTDTQYF. The CDR3 DNA reads TGCGCCAGCAGCTTCACAGGAGGCACAGATACGCAGTATTTT.

The J gene is TRBJ1-1, the V gene TRBV4-1; TRBD1 agrees at 7 bases. Germline assignment: CDR1 MGHRA and CDR2 YSYEKL. After removal of 1 base from V and 0 bases from J, the junction contained 5 bases not matched to a gene. The CDR3 has 16 amino acids. The CDR3 DNA follows: TGCGCCAGCAGCCAAGGACTCAGGGGGTTGAACACTGAAGCTTTCTTT. Encoded protein: CASSQGLRGLNTEAFF.

The V call is TRBV28, the J call TRBJ1-2; maybe TRBD1 (6 bases). The CDR3 is made up of 18 amino acids. Germline V gives CDR1 MDHEN, CDR2 SYDVKM. V gave up 5 bases and J gave up 4 bases, with 26 bases separating them. The CDR3 reads CASSGDMEGIIRPYGYTF. The CDR3 nucleotides are TGTGCCAGCAGTGGGGACATGGAAGGAATTATCCGCCCCTATGGCTACACCTTC.

The J gene is TRBJ2-3, the V gene TRBV9, with TRBD1 matching over 8 bases. Germline loops: CDR1 SGDLS, CDR2 YYNGEE. The CDR3 sequence is 14 residues long. Trimming removed 4 bases from V and 8 bases from J; junction bases left unmatched: 9. The CDR3 coding sequence is TGTGCCAGCAGCACAATAACAGGGGGTGGTACGCAGTATTTT. Its translation: CASSTITGGGTQYF. Full variable domain (rest looked up from reference TRBV9 and TRBJ2-3): DSGVTQTPKHLITATGQRVTLRCSPRSGDLSVYWYQQSLDQGLQFLIQYYNGEERAKGNILERFSAQQFPDLHSELNLSSLELGDSALYFCASSTITGGGTQYFGPGTRLTVL.

This clone has a handful of counts. This sequence joins TRBV4-1 and TRBJ2-5; weak D call: TRBD1 (5 bases). V lost 1 base and J lost 4, with 13 bases in between. The CDR3 is made up of 15 amino acids. Germline CDR1 is MGHRA and CDR2 is YSYEKL. The CDR3 is CASSQVTALRETQYF. The CDR3, as DNA: TGCGCCAGCAGCCAAGTGACAGCCCTGCGAGAGACCCAGTACTTC.

V is TRBV10-3 and J is TRBJ2-5; D possibly corresponds to TRBD1 (5 bases). The CDR3 runs 13 residues. Germline V gene lookup returns CDR1 ENHRY and CDR2 SYGVKD. Trimming cost V 4 bases and J 2 bases, with 8 bases left between them. CDR3 DNA sequence: TGTGCCATCAGTGTTGACAGTCAAGAGACCCAGTACTTC. It specifies CAISVDSQETQYF.

The CDR3 DNA follows: TGCGCCAGCAGCTTGGGGGACAGGGATGGTGCTCAGCCCCAGCATTTT. It yields the protein CASSLGDRDGAQPQHF. V gene TRBV5-1 combines with J gene TRBJ1-5, with 9 positions matching TRBD1. The CDR3 is 16 amino acids. The germline V gene has CDR1 SGHRS and CDR2 YFSETQ. J lost 6 bases, V lost 0 bases, and 7 bases had no gene match.

Written as DNA, the CDR3 is TGTGCCTGGGACCTCGGGAGGGGTAATGAAAAACTGTTTTTT. It codes for CAWDLGRGNEKLFF. The chain combines TRBV30 with TRBJ1-4, with TRBD1 as a possible D gene (5 bases). CDR3 length equals 14 residues. Germline V lookup: CDR1 GTSNPN, CDR2 SVGIG (reference sequence). V lost 5 bases to trimming and J lost 4 bases, with 14 bases between them.

Only one count was recorded for this clone. The chain recombines TRBV15 with TRBJ1-4; TRBD1 is a possible D gene (5 bases). Germline CDR1 LNHNV, CDR2 YYDKDF (reference sequence). With 0 bases removed from V and 5 bases from J, the gap between germline ends came to 16 bases. This CDR3 is built from 17 residues. The CDR3 coding sequence is TGTGCCACCAGCAGAGATCCGGCGGGGCGGGGGAATGAAAAACTGTTTTTT. Translated: CATSRDPAGRGNEKLFF.

V gene TRBV7-2 combines with J gene TRBJ2-5, with a possible D match to TRBD1 (5 bases). This CDR3 is built from 14 residues. Germline V lookup: CDR1 SGHTA, CDR2 FQGNSA. The germline V and J ends were trimmed by 5 bases and 5 bases, with 15 bases remaining between them. The CDR3 protein is CASSPPDTAETQYF. CDR3 DNA: TGTGCCAGCAGCCCCCCGGACACCGCGGAGACCCAGTACTTC.

The gene calls are TRBV9 and TRBJ1-1; D not resolved. Germline V lookup: CDR1 SGDLS, CDR2 YYNGEE. This CDR3 is built from 14 residues. The V end lost 0 bases, the J end lost 1 base, and 7 bases lay between the germline ends. The CDR3: CASSVGGWNTEAFF. The DNA of the CDR3 is TGTGCCAGCAGCGTAGGTGGCTGGAACACTGAAGCTTTCTTT.

The CDR3 spells CASSPRYEAGVQETQYF. The CDR3 nucleotides read TGCGCCAGCAGCCCCAGATATGAAGCGGGGGTACAAGAGACCCAGTACTTC. The gene calls are TRBV4-3 and TRBJ2-5, with 8 nucleotides matching TRBD2. J lost 2 bases, V lost 4 bases, and 12 bases had no gene match. The germline CDR1 and CDR2 sequences are LGHNA and YSLEER. The CDR3 length is 17 residues.

V and J are TRBV19 and TRBJ1-5; possible D gene TRBD1, 5 bases. The CDR3 has 14 amino acids. Deletions cut 7 bases from V and 4 bases from J, with 14 bases between. The V gene's germline CDR1 is LNHDA and CDR2 SQIVND (reference sequence). CDR3 coding DNA: TGTGCCAGTACTCCACGACAGACGAATCAGCCCCAGCATTTT. Translation gives CASTPRQTNQPQHF.

The V and J genes are TRBV5-1 and TRBJ2-3, with a tentative D call TRBD1 (6 bases). The ends were cut back, 2 bases at V and 2 bases at J, with 9 bases in the middle. Germline CDR1 and CDR2: SGHRS and YFSETQ. The CDR3 consists of 14 residues. CDR3 sequence (DNA): TGCGCCAGCAGCTTTGACAGGATCACAGATACGCAGTATTTT. Protein: CASSFDRITDTQYF.

This clone occurred a few times. The chain combines TRBV7-3 with TRBJ2-1, with a weak D call TRBD1 (6 bases). Germline V gene data show CDR1 as SGHTA and CDR2 as FQGTGA. This CDR3 region has 13 residues. The V end lost 0 bases, the J end lost 10 bases, and 10 bases lay between the germline ends. The CDR3 DNA follows: TGTGCCAGCAGCTTAACAGGGGGACGGGAGCAGTTCTTC. Protein: CASSLTGGREQFF.

In its sample, this clone was seen a few times. The chain couples TRBV30 to TRBJ2-7, with 8 bases matching TRBD2. Germline loops: CDR1 GTSNPN, CDR2 SVGIG (reference sequence). The length of the CDR3 is 14 residues. V shed 4 bases and J 3 bases; nucleotides not matched to a gene: 8. The CDR3 region has the DNA TGTGCCTGGATCCAGCCGGGACTAGTCTACGAGCAGTACTTC. The encoded protein is CAWIQPGLVYEQYF.

The rearrangement links TRBV7-8 to TRBJ1-5; 11 nucleotides agree with TRBD1. Germline-derived CDR1 and CDR2 are SGHVS and FQNEAQ. V lost 7 bases and J lost 5; bases outside the gene matches: 13. The CDR3 runs to 17 residues. The CDR3 region is CASTPRDRGLEHQPQHF. The CDR3 region has the DNA TGTGCCAGCACCCCCAGGGACAGGGGGTTGGAGCATCAGCCCCAGCATTTT.

V gene TRBV25-1 combines with J gene TRBJ2-7; 9 nucleotides line up with TRBD2. CDR1 is MGHDK and CDR2 is SYGVNS in the germline V gene. CDR3 length: 13 amino acids. The V and J ends lost 7 bases and 7 bases, in that order; junction bases with no gene match: 8. CDR3 nucleotide sequence: TGTGCCAGCAAGGCGGGAGGGCTGGGGGAGCAGTACTTC. Residues: CASKAGGLGEQYF.

V gene TRBV2 combines with J gene TRBJ1-2, with 7 bases lining up with TRBD1. The CDR3 is made up of 14 amino acids. Trimming at V came to 6 bases and at J to 3 bases, leaving 7 bases not matched to a gene. The germline V gene has CDR1 SNHLY and CDR2 FYNNEI. For the CDR3, the DNA is TGTGCCAGCAGGTACCAGGGGGAGGACTATGGCTACACCTTC. Protein product: CASRYQGEDYGYTF.

This clone was recorded a few times. The V gene is TRBV10-2, the J gene TRBJ1-1; a weak D match, TRBD1 (5 bases). The CDR3 covers 13 residues. Germline CDR1 WSHSY, CDR2 SAAADI. Trimming took 7 bases from V and 0 from J, leaving 9 bases between them. The CDR3 DNA is TGCGCCAGCACTCTGACAGTGAACACTGAAGCTTTCTTT. This translates into CASTLTVNTEAFF.

The chain carries TRBV18 and TRBJ1-1, with TRBD1 matching 10 bases. CDR1 is KGHSH, CDR2 LQKENI, per germline. Trimming cost V 4 bases and J 4 bases; bases outside gene matches: 3. The CDR3 consists of 14 residues. This CDR3 reads CASSLGTGVTEAFF. The CDR3 region has the DNA TGTGCCAGCTCACTCGGGACAGGGGTCACTGAAGCTTTCTTT.